The entry below describes one T cell receptor (beta chain). What it recognizes is unknown. The CDR3 contains 19 residues. V shed 2 bases, J shed 0 bases, and the junction held 4 bases outside the gene matches. CDR1 and CDR2 from the germline V gene are SGHTA and FQGTGA. Treatment defined: approximately 9-day PBMC culture with coronavirus spike peptide pools or control peptides (ViraFEST assay). The data were taken from a study of vaccination and CD4 T cells after COVID-19. The overall study: The peptides that stimulated the cells were overlapping spike peptides from SARS-CoV-2, HCoV-NL63, HCoV-OC43 and HCoV-229E.

Cultured CD4+ T cell DNA was sequenced using the Oncomine TCR Beta short-read assay. TCRdb used MiXCR to reprocess the PCR reads, holding one entry per CDR3 protein. The sample records some 20,000 distinct CDR3 sequences, roughly 50% being singletons. V and J are TRBV7-3 and TRBJ2-1; TRBD2 matches at 16 bases. The source of this sequence is a human donor who had recovered from COVID-19. The sequenced material came from CD4+ T cells from blood, cultured in vitro. CDR3 sequence: CASSLYGTSGRASYNEQFF. DNA for the CDR3: TGTGCCAGCAGCTTATACGGGACTAGCGGGAGGGCCTCCTACAATGAGCAGTTCTTC.